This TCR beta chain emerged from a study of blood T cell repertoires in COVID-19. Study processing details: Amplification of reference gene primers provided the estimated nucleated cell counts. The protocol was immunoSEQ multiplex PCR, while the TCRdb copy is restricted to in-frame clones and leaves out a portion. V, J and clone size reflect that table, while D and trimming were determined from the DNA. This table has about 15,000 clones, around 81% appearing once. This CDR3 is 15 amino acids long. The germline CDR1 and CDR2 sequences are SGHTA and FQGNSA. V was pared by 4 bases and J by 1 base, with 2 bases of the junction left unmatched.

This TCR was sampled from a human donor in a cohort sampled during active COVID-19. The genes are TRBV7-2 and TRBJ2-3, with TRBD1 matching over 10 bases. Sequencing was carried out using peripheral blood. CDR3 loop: CASSSGQGRTDTQYF. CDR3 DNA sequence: TGTGCCAGCAGCTCGGGACAGGGGCGCACAGATACGCAGTATTTT.